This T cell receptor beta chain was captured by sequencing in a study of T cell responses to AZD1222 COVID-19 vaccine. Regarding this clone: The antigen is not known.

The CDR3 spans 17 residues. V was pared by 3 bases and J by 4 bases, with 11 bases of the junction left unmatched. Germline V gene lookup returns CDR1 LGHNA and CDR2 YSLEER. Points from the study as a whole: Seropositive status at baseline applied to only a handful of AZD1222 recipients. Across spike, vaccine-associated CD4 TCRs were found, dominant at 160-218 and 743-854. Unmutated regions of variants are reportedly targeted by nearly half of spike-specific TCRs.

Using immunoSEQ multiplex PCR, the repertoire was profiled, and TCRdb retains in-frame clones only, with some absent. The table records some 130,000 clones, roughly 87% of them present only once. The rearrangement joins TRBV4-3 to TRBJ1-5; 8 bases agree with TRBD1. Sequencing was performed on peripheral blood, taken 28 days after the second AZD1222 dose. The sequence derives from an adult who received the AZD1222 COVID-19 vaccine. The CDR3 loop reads CASSHDRGGGLNQPQHF. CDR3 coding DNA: TGCGCCAGCAGCCATGACAGGGGAGGGGGCCTTAATCAGCCCCAGCATTTT.